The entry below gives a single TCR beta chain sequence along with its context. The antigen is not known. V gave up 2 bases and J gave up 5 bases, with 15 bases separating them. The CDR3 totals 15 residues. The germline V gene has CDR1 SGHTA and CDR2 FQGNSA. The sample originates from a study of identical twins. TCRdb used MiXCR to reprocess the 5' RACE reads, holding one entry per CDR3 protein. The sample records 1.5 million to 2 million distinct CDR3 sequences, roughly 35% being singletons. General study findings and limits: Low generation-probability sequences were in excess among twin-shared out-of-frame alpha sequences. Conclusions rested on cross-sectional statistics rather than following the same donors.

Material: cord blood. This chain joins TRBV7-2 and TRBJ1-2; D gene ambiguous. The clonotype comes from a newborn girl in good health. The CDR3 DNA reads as TGTGCCAGCAGCTTACTCCAGATGCGGACTTATGGCTACACCTTC. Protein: CASSLLQMRTYGYTF.